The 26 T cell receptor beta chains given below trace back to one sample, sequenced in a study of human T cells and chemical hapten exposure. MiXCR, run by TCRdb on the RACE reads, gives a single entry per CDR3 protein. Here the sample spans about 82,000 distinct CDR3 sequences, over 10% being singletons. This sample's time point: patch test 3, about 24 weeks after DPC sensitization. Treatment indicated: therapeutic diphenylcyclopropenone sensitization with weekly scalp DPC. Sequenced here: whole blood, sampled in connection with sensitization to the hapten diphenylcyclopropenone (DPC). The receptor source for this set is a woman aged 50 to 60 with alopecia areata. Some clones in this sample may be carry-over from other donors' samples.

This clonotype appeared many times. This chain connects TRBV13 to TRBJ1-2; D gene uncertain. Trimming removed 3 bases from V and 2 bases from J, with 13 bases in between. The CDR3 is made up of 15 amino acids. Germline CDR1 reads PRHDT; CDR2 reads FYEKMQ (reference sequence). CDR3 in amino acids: CASSLSEFGNYGYTF. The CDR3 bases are TGTGCCAGCAGCTTGAGCGAATTTGGAAACTATGGCTACACCTTC.

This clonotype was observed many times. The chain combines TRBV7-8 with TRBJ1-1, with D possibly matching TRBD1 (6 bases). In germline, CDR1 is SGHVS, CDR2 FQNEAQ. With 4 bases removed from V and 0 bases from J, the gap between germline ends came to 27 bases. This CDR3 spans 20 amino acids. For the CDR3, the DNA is TGTGCCAGCAGCTCCCTCGCGACAGGAGTGACACCGATTATGAACACTGAAGCTTTCTTT. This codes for CASSSLATGVTPIMNTEAFF. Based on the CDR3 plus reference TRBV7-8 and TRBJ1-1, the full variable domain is GAGVSQSPRYKVAKRGQDVALRCDPISGHVSLFWYQQALGQGPEFLTYFQNEAQLDKSGLPSDRFFAERPEGSVSTLKIQRTQQEDSAVYLCASSSLATGVTPIMNTEAFFGQGTRLTVV.

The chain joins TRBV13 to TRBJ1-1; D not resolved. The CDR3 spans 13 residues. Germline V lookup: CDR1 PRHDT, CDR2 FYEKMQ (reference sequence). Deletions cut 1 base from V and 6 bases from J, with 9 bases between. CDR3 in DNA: TGTGCCAGCAGCTTAGCAGGTGCCCCTGAAGCTTTCTTT. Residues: CASSLAGAPEAFF.

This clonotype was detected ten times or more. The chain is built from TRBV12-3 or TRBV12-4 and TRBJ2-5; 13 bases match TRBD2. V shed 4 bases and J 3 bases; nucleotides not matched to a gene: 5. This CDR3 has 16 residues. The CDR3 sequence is CASSSKGTSGKETQYF. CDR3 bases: TGTGCCAGCAGTTCAAAGGGGACTAGCGGGAAAGAGACCCAGTACTTC.

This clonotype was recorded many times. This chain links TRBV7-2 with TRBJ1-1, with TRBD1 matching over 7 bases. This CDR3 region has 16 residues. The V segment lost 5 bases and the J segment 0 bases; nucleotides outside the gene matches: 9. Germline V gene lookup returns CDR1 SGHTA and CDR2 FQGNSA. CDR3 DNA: TGTGCCAGCAGCCCGACAGGGACGAAGTTGAACACTGAAGCTTTCTTT. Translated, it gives CASSPTGTKLNTEAFF.

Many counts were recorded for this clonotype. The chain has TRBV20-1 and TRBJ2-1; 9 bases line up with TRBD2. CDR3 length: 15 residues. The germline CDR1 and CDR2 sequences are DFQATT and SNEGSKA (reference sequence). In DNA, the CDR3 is TGCACAACTAATGCGGGAGGGCCTGTCTACAATGAGCAGTTCTTC. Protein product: CTTNAGGPVYNEQFF.

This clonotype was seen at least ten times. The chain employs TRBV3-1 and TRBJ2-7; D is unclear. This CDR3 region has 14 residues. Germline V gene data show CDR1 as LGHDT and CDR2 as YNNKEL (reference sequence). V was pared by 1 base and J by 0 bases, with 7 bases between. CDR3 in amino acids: CASSQGRASYEQYF. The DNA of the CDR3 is TGTGCCAGCAGCCAAGGCCGGGCCTCCTACGAGCAGTACTTC.

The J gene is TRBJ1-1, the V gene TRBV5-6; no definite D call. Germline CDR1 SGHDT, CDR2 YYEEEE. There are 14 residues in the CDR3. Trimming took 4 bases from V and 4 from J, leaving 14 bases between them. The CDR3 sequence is CASSRISGVTEAFF. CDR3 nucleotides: TGTGCCAGCAGCCGGATAAGCGGCGTCACTGAAGCTTTCTTT.

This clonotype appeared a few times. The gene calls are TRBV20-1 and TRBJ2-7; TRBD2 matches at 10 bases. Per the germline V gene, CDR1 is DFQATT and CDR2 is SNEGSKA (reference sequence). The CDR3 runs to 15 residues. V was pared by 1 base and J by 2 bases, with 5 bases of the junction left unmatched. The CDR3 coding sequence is TGCAGTGCTAGAGGGCTAGCGGGAGAAGCCTACGAGCAGTACTTC. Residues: CSARGLAGEAYEQYF.

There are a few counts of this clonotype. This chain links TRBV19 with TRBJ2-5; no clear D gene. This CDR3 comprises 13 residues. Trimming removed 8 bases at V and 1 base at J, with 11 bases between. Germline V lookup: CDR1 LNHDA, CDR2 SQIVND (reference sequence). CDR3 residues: CASAMGFQETQYF. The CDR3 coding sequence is TGTGCCAGTGCCATGGGGTTCCAAGAGACCCAGTACTTC.

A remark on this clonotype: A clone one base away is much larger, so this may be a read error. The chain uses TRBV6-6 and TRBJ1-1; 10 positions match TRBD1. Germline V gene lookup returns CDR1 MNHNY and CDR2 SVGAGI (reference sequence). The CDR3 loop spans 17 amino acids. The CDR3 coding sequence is TGTGCCAGCGGTTACTCGGGGACAGGGGTATTCAACACTGAAGCTTTCTTT. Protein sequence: CASGYSGTGVFNTEAFF.

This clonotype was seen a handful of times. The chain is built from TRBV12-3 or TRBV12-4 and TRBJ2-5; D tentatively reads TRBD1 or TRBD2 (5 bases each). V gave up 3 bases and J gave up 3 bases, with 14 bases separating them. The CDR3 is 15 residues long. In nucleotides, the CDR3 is TGTGCCAGCAGTTTGGGGGTGGCGGACAAAGAGACCCAGTACTTC. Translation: CASSLGVADKETQYF.

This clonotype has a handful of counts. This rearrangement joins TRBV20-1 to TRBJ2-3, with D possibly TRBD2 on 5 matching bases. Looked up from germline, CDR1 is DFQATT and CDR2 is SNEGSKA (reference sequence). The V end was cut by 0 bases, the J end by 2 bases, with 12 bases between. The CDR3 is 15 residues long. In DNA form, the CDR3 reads TGCAGTGCTAGAGATCGGCGGGCGGTCACAGATACGCAGTATTTT. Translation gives CSARDRRAVTDTQYF.

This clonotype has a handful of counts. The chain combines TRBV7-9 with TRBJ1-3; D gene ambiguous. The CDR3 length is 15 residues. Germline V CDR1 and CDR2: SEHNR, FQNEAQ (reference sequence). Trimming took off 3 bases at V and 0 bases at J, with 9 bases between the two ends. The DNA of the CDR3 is TGTGCCAGCAGCTTGTCTTCGAGCTCTGGAAACACCATATATTTT. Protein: CASSLSSSSGNTIYF.

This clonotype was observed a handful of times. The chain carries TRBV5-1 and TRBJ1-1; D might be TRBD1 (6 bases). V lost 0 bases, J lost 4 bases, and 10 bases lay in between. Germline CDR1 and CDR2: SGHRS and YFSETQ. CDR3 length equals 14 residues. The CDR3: CASSLGGQATEAFF. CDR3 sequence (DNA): TGCGCCAGCAGCTTGGGGGGACAAGCCACTGAAGCTTTCTTT.

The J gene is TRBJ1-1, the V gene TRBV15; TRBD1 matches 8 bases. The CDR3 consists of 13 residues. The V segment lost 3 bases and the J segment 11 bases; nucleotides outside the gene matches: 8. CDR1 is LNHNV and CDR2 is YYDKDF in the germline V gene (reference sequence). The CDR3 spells CATSRDRDPGAFF. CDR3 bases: TGTGCCACCAGCAGGGACAGGGACCCCGGGGCTTTCTTT.

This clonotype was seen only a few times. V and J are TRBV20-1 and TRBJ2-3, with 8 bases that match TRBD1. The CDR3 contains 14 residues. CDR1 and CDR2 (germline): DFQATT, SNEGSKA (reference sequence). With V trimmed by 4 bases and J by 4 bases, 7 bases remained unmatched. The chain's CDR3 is CSAIGAGGADTQYF. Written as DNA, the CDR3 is TGCAGTGCTATTGGGGCAGGGGGCGCAGATACGCAGTATTTT.

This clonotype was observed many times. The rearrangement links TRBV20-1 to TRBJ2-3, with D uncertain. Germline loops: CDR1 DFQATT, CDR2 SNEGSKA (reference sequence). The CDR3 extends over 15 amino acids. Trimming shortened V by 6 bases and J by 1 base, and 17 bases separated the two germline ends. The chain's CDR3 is CSAPNRGEGTDTQYF. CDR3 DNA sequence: TGCAGTGCGCCGAACCGCGGAGAGGGCACAGATACGCAGTATTTT.

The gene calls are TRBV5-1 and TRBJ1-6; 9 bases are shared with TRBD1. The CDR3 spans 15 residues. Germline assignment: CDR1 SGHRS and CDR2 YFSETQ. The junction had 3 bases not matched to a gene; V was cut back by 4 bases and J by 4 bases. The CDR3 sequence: CASSPGTGYNSPLHF. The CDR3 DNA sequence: TGCGCCAGCAGCCCGGGGACAGGGTATAATTCACCCCTCCACTTT. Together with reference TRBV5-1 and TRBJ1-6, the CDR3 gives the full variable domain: KAGVTQTPRYLIKTRGQQVTLSCSPISGHRSVSWYQQTPGQGLQFLFEYFSETQRNKGNFPGRFSGRQFSNSRSEMNVSTLELGDSALYLCASSPGTGYNSPLHFGNGTRLTVT.

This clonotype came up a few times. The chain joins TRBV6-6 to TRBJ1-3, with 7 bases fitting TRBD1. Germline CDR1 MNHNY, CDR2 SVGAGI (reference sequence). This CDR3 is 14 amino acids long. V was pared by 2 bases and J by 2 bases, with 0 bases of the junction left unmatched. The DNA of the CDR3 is TGTGCCAGCAGTTACGGACAGGCTGGAAACACCATATATTTT. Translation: CASSYGQAGNTIYF.

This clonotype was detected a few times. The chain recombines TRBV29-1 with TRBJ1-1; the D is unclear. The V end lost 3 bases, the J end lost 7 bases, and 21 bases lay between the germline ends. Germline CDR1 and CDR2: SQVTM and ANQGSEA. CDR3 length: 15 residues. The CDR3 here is CSVDPDSVPLDEAFF. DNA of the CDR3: TGCAGCGTTGACCCCGACTCGGTCCCTTTAGATGAAGCTTTCTTT.

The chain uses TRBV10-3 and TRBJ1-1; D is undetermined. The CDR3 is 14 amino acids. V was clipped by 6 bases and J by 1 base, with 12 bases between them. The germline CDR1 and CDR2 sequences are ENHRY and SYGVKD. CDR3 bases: TGTGCCATCAGACTCCTCGACGGGAACACTGAAGCTTTCTTT. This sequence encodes CAIRLLDGNTEAFF.

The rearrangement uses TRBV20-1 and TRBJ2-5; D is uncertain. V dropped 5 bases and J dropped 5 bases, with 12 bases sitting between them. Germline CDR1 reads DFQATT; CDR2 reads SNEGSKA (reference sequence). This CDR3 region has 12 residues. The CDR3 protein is CSAGPTKETQYF. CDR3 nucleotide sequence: TGCAGTGCTGGGCCAACTAAGGAGACCCAGTACTTC.

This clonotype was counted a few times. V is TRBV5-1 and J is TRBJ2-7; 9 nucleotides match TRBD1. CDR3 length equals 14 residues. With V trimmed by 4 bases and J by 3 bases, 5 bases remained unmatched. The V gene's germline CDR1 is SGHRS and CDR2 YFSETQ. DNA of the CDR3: TGCGCCAGCAGCCCCGGGACAGGGCGCTACGAGCAGTACTTC. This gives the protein CASSPGTGRYEQYF.

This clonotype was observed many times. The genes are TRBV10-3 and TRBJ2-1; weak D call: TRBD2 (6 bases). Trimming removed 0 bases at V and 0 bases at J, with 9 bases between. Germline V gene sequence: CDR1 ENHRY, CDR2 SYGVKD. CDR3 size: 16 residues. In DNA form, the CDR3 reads TGTGCCATCAGTGAGTCGGAGCGGGCCTCCTACAATGAGCAGTTCTTC. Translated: CAISESERASYNEQFF.

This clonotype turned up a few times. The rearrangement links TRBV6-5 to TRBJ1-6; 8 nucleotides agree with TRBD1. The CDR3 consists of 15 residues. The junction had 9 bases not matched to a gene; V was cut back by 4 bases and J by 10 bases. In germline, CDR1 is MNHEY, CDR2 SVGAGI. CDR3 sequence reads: CASSFGQGSWSPLHF. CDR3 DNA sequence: TGTGCCAGCAGTTTTGGACAGGGCTCCTGGTCACCCCTCCACTTT.